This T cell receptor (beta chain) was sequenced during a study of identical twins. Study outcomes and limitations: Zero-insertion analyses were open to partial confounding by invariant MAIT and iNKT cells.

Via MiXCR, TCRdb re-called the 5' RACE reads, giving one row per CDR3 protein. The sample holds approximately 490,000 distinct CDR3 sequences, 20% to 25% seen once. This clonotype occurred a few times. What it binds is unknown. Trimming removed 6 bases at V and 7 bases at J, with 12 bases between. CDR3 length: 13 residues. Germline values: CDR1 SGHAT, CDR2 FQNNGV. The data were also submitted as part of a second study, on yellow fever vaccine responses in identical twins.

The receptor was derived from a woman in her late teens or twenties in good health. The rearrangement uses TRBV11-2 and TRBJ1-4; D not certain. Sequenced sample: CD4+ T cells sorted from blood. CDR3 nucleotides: TGTGCCAGCAGATCTGGGTCGGTTGAAAAACTGTTTTTT. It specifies CASRSGSVEKLFF.